This is a list of T cell receptor beta chains from one sample in a study of T-cell reconstitution after alpha-beta-depleted transplantation in children. TCRdb re-derived calls from the PCR reads in MiXCR, one entry per CDR3 protein. The data show a few hundred thousand distinct CDR3 sequences, with about a quarter seen just once and 30% to 40% held by the top ten. The sequencing here drew on PBMCs, taken before TCRalphabeta/CD19-depleted stem cell transplant. These receptors originate from a boy under two years old with Wiskott-Aldrich syndrome, due to receive a stem cell transplant. The CDR3 runs from the conserved cysteine through the conserved F or W. Fields, in order: V gene, D gene, J gene, clone size, CDR3 DNA, CDR3 protein. D genes are given only for firm matches. Where a row states a size, it is once, few, many or the class of an expanded clone; other rows omit it.

V: TRBV5-1
D: TRBD2
J: TRBJ2-7
size: few
DNA: TGCGCCAGCAGCCGGGGGGTAGGCGTGGGATCTGAGCAGTACTTC
CDR3: CASSRGVGVGSEQYF

V: TRBV5-1
D: -
J: TRBJ2-5
size: few
DNA: TGCGCCAGCAGCTTGAAGGGACCGTACCAAGAGACCCAGTACTTC
CDR3: CASSLKGPYQETQYF

V: TRBV10-3
D: TRBD2
J: TRBJ2-7
size: few
DNA: TGTGCCATCAGCGAGGGACTAGCGGGAGGCTCCTACGAGCAGTACTTC
CDR3: CAISEGLAGGSYEQYF

V: TRBV5-1
D: TRBD2
J: TRBJ2-7
size: few
DNA: TGCGCCAGCGGCCCTAGCGGGAGGAACTACGAGCAGTACTTC
CDR3: CASGPSGRNYEQYF

V: TRBV3-1
D: -
J: TRBJ1-2
size: few
DNA: TGTGCCAGCAGCCAAACGTCGTCGGGACTGCCGGCAGGCTACACCTTC
CDR3: CASSQTSSGLPAGYTF

V: TRBV1
D: -
J: TRBJ2-1
size: -
DNA: TGCACCAGCAGCCAAGCGGAGGGGAATGAGCAGTTCTTC
CDR3: CTSSQAEGNEQFF

V: TRBV27
D: -
J: TRBJ2-7
size: -
DNA: TGTGCCAGCAGTTTCAAAAGGGGGGGGAACGAGCAGTACTTC
CDR3: CASSFKRGGNEQYF

V: TRBV29-1
D: -
J: TRBJ2-3
size: -
DNA: TGCAGCGTTGAAGATCTAAAAACAGATACGCAGTATTTT
CDR3: CSVEDLKTDTQYF

V: TRBV12-3/TRBV12-4
D: -
J: TRBJ2-5
size: -
DNA: TGTGCCAGCAGTTCGGCTGCGGGATGGGGGGCCCAGTACTTC
CDR3: CASSSAAGWGAQYF

V: TRBV5-1
D: TRBD1
J: TRBJ2-2
size: few
DNA: TGCGCCAGCAGCTTGGCAGGGGGCGTAGGCACCGGGGAGCTGTTTTTT
CDR3: CASSLAGGVGTGELFF

V: TRBV20-1
D: -
J: TRBJ2-7
size: -
DNA: TGCAGTGCTAGAGATTTTGGTAACGAGCAGTACTTC
CDR3: CSARDFGNEQYF

V: TRBV12-3/TRBV12-4
D: TRBD1
J: TRBJ2-2
size: -
DNA: TGTGCCAGCAGCCGGGGACAGGTCGGCGGGGAGCTGTTTTTT
CDR3: CASSRGQVGGELFF

V: TRBV27
D: -
J: TRBJ2-7
size: -
DNA: TGTGCCAGCAGTTTGGTTGCGGGTGCCCACGAGCAGTACTTC
CDR3: CASSLVAGAHEQYF

V: TRBV3-1
D: TRBD2
J: TRBJ2-2
size: -
DNA: TGTGCCAGCAGCCAAGCGGCTAGCGGAGTAACCGGGGAGCTGTTTTTT
CDR3: CASSQAASGVTGELFF

V: TRBV24-1
D: TRBD2
J: TRBJ2-2
size: -
DNA: TGTGCCACCAGTGACACTAGCGCCAACACCGGGGAGCTGTTTTTT
CDR3: CATSDTSANTGELFF

V: TRBV7-2
D: -
J: TRBJ1-4
size: -
DNA: TGTGCCAGCAGCTCGAACACAGGGAATGAAAAACTGTTTTTT
CDR3: CASSSNTGNEKLFF

V: TRBV5-1
D: -
J: TRBJ2-2
size: many
DNA: TGCGCCAGCAGGTCCAGCGCGAACACCGGGGAGCTGTTTTTT
CDR3: CASRSSANTGELFF

V: TRBV6-1
D: -
J: TRBJ2-4
size: -
DNA: TGTGCCAGCAGCAGATCAGGGGAATCCATTCAGTACTTC
CDR3: CASSRSGESIQYF

V: TRBV7-2
D: -
J: TRBJ2-1
size: few
DNA: TGTGCCAGCAGCTTAGACCTACTAGCTTACAATGAGCAGTTCTTC
CDR3: CASSLDLLAYNEQFF

V: TRBV5-1
D: -
J: TRBJ2-1
size: -
DNA: TGCGCCAGCAGCTTGGCCGGGACTTTTACCTACAATGAGCAGTTCTTC
CDR3: CASSLAGTFTYNEQFF

V: TRBV19
D: TRBD2
J: TRBJ2-1
size: -
DNA: TGTGCCAGTAGTATGCGGGAGGCCACCTACAATGAGCAGTTCTTC
CDR3: CASSMREATYNEQFF

V: TRBV20-1
D: -
J: TRBJ2-7
size: few
DNA: TGCAGTGCTAGTGGGGGTTGGACCCAGGGCGAGCAGTACTTC
CDR3: CSASGGWTQGEQYF